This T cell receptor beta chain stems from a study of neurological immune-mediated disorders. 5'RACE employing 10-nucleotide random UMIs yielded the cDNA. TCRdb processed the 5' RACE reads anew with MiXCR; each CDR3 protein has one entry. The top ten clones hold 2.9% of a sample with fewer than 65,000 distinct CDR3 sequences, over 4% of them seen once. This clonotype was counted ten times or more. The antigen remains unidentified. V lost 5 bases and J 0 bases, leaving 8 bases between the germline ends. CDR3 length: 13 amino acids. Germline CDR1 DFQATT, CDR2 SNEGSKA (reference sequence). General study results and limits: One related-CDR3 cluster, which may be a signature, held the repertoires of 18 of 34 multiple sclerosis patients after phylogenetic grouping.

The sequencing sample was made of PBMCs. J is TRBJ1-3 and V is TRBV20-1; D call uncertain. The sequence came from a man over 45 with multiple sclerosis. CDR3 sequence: CSAFMNSGNTIYF. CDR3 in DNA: TGCAGTGCTTTCATGAACTCTGGAAACACCATATATTTT.